The next 28 T cell receptor beta chains were all read from a single sample in a study. TCRdb itself ran the 5' RACE reads through MiXCR, one entry per CDR3 protein. The sample records 55,000 to 75,000 distinct CDR3 sequences, about 31% being singletons. The specimen was tumor-infiltrating naive CD4+ T cells sorted from the breast tumor. Subset denoted: naive CD4+ T cells, CD4+CD45RA+CD25-. The receptors originated from a female donor with breast cancer.

V is TRBV20-1 and J is TRBJ2-3; D perhaps matches TRBD2 (5 bases). With 4 bases removed from V and 0 bases from J, the gap between germline ends came to 14 bases. The CDR3 has 15 residues. Germline assignment: CDR1 DFQATT and CDR2 SNEGSKA (reference sequence). As DNA, the CDR3 is TGCAGTGCTAAACAAGGAGGCGGGAGCACAGATACGCAGTATTTT. Translation gives CSAKQGGGSTDTQYF.

This clonotype was seen at least ten times. The genes are TRBV6-5 and TRBJ1-6, with D perhaps TRBD1 (6 bases). CDR3 length: 15 residues. V was cut by 6 bases and J by 6 bases, with 15 bases left in between. The germline V gene has CDR1 MNHEY and CDR2 SVGAGI. The CDR3 coding sequence is TGTGCCAGCAGAGCCCCGGGGGCGCGTAATTCACCCCTCCACTTT. This translates into CASRAPGARNSPLHF.

The V call is TRBV9, the J call TRBJ1-2; no firm D call. V lost 4 bases to trimming and J lost 4 bases, with 20 bases between them. Per germline, CDR1 SGDLS and CDR2 YYNGEE. This CDR3 comprises 16 residues. The CDR3 DNA reads as TGTGCCAGCAGCCCTGGGCAGGCCCAATACCTCTATGGCTACACCTTC. As protein: CASSPGQAQYLYGYTF.

The chain has TRBV25-1 and TRBJ2-7, with 8 bases that match TRBD1. J gave up 6 bases and V 3 bases, and 4 bases lay outside the gene matches. The length of the CDR3 is 13 residues. CDR1 and CDR2 from the germline V gene are MGHDK and SYGVNS. In DNA form, the CDR3 reads TGTGCCAGCAGTGATAGACAGGGGCGCGAGCAGTACTTC. This sequence encodes CASSDRQGREQYF.

The chain uses TRBV3-1 and TRBJ1-1; D is undetermined. Germline V gene sequence: CDR1 LGHDT, CDR2 YNNKEL (reference sequence). V was shortened by 4 bases and J by 1 base, with 7 bases between the two germline ends. CDR3 length equals 13 residues. CDR3 sequence: CASSLTSNTEAFF. The CDR3 DNA is TGTGCCAGCAGCCTCACATCGAACACTGAAGCTTTCTTT.

This clonotype was observed many times. In DNA, the CDR3 is TGTGCCACCAGCAGGCAGGGGGGAGAGACCCAGTACTTC. It is translated as CATSRQGGETQYF. This chain connects TRBV15 to TRBJ2-5, with D maybe TRBD1 (7 bases). Deletions cut 3 bases from V and 4 bases from J, with 9 bases between. CDR3 length: 13 amino acids. The V gene's germline CDR1 is LNHNV and CDR2 YYDKDF (reference sequence).

This clonotype came up a few times. This sequence joins TRBV4-3 and TRBJ2-1; 10 bases are a match to TRBD2. The V gene's germline CDR1 is LGHNA and CDR2 YSLEER. J was trimmed by 4 bases and V by 1 base; bases with no gene match: 4. CDR3 size: 16 residues. This CDR3 is CASSQASGSQYNEQFF. CDR3 DNA sequence: TGCGCCAGCAGCCAAGCTAGCGGGAGTCAGTACAATGAGCAGTTCTTC.

The rearrangement uses TRBV5-1 and TRBJ2-3; weak D call: TRBD1 (5 bases). The germline V gene encodes CDR1 SGHRS and CDR2 YFSETQ. This CDR3 has 15 residues. Trimming pared 4 bases from V and 0 bases from J, leaving 12 bases between. CDR3 residues: CASSPGQLSTDTQYF. In DNA form, the CDR3 reads TGCGCCAGCAGCCCCGGACAACTAAGCACAGATACGCAGTATTTT.

The chain combines TRBV2 with TRBJ2-2; D remains ambiguous. The CDR3 runs to 13 residues. Germline V gene sequence: CDR1 SNHLY, CDR2 FYNNEI. Trimming pared 7 bases from V and 0 bases from J, leaving 6 bases between. CDR3: CASTASNTGELFF. The CDR3 nucleotides read TGTGCCAGCACAGCCTCGAACACCGGGGAGCTGTTTTTT. Filled out from reference TRBV2 and TRBJ2-2, the complete variable domain reads EPEVTQTPSHQVTQMGQEVILRCVPISNHLYFYWYRQILGQKVEFLVSFYNNEISEKSEIFDDQFSVERPDGSNFTLKIRSTKLEDSAMYFCASTASNTGELFFGEGSRLTVL.

Remarks on this clonotype: One base away lies a much larger clone, so this may be a sequencing read error. This chain connects TRBV29-1 to TRBJ2-7; D is undetermined. CDR1 is SQVTM and CDR2 is ANQGSEA in the germline V gene. This CDR3 region has 12 residues. The V gene lost 0 bases and the J gene lost 5 bases, with 8 bases spanning the gap. DNA for the CDR3: TGCAGCGTTGAAGATGCAGAGGACGAGCAGTACTTC. Encoded protein: CSVEDAEDEQYF.

The V and J genes are TRBV2 and TRBJ1-2; unclear D gene. Germline CDR1 SNHLY, CDR2 FYNNEI. Trimming left V 5 bases short and J 8 bases short, with 15 bases between. CDR3 length: 13 amino acids. CDR3 DNA: TGTGCCAGCAGTCTTGTGGGTGCCGACGGCTACACCTTC. Translated: CASSLVGADGYTF.

A few counts support this clonotype. The chain uses TRBV7-3 and TRBJ1-5; maybe TRBD1 (5 bases). Looked up from germline, CDR1 is SGHTA and CDR2 is FQGTGA. V was trimmed by 0 bases and J by 7 bases, leaving 7 bases between them. The CDR3 has 13 residues. The CDR3 is CASSLTQGQPQHF. CDR3 nucleotides: TGTGCCAGCAGCTTAACTCAGGGCCAGCCCCAGCATTTT.

There are a few counts of this clonotype. The chain employs TRBV4-2 and TRBJ2-3; possibly TRBD1 for D (5 bases). Trimming stripped 2 bases from V and 0 bases from J, with 12 bases between. This CDR3 has 16 amino acids. CDR1 and CDR2 (germline): LGHNA, YNFKEQ. CDR3 protein: CASSQLQDSSTDTQYF. DNA for the CDR3: TGTGCCAGCAGCCAATTACAGGATTCTAGCACAGATACGCAGTATTTT.

This clonotype was counted only a few times. The chain couples TRBV7-2 to TRBJ2-7; D ambiguous. CDR1 SGHTA and CDR2 FQGNSA come from the germline V gene. V lost 5 bases and J 2 bases, leaving 7 bases between the germline ends. This CDR3 contains 12 residues. CDR3 amino acids: CASSRYTYEQYF. The CDR3 DNA sequence: TGTGCCAGCAGCCGTTACACCTACGAGCAGTACTTC.

The chain employs TRBV5-1 and TRBJ2-5; D remains ambiguous. Germline values: CDR1 SGHRS, CDR2 YFSETQ. Trimming removed 2 bases from V and 2 bases from J, with 13 bases in between. The CDR3 loop spans 15 amino acids. The DNA of the CDR3 is TGCGCCAGCAGCTTCACCACTACATTTCAAGAGACCCAGTACTTC. Translation gives CASSFTTTFQETQYF.

The chain links TRBV20-1 to TRBJ1-1, with a tentative D call TRBD1 (5 bases). The germline V gene has CDR1 DFQATT and CDR2 SNEGSKA (reference sequence). The CDR3 totals 15 residues. V lost 0 bases, J lost 1 base, and 12 bases lay in between. CDR3 sequence: CSARDPGQKNTEAFF. DNA for the CDR3: TGCAGTGCTAGAGACCCGGGGCAGAAGAACACTGAAGCTTTCTTT.

Turning to this clonotype: The junction does not match germline at one end; this may be a read error. V and J are TRBV4-3 and TRBJ2-7; D not resolved. This CDR3 is 11 amino acids long. The germline CDR1 and CDR2 sequences are LGHNA and YSLEER. CDR3 protein: CASGNSYELYF. As DNA, the CDR3 is TGCGCCAGCGGCAATTCCTACGAGCTGTACTTC.

About this clonotype itself: This could be a read error, since a much larger clone is one nucleotide away. The chain employs TRBV20-1 and TRBJ2-1, with D possibly called TRBD1 or TRBD2 (6 bases each). The germline gives CDR1 DFQATT, CDR2 SNEGSKA (reference sequence). CDR3 size: 14 residues. Trimming left V 5 bases short and J 4 bases short, with 15 bases between. The CDR3, as DNA: TGCAGTGCTGCCCACGGGGGCATGTACAATGAGCAGTTCTTC. The encoded protein is CSAAHGGMYNEQFF.

This clonotype was recorded a few times. The chain combines TRBV5-6 with TRBJ1-2; 8 bases line up with TRBD1. Per germline, CDR1 SGHDT and CDR2 YYEEEE. The V gene end was trimmed by 4 bases and the J gene end by 2 bases; junction bases not matched to a gene: 4. This CDR3 is 14 amino acids long. The DNA of the CDR3 is TGTGCCAGCAGCCCGACAGGGGTAAACTATGGCTACACCTTC. Translated, it gives CASSPTGVNYGYTF.

At least ten counts were recorded for this clonotype. The J gene is TRBJ1-2, the V gene TRBV4-1, with D hard to call. Germline CDR1 and CDR2: MGHRA and YSYEKL. Trimming stripped 1 base from V and 3 bases from J, with 18 bases between. The CDR3 has 17 amino acids. CDR3 loop: CASSQGPLAATYYGYTF. DNA of the CDR3: TGCGCCAGCAGCCAAGGGCCCCTGGCCGCGACGTACTATGGCTACACCTTC.

This chain connects TRBV6-1 to TRBJ1-2, with D perhaps TRBD1 (5 bases). V dropped 4 bases and J dropped 6 bases, with 12 bases sitting between them. The CDR3 totals 13 residues. The germline V gene has CDR1 MNHNS and CDR2 SASEGT. The CDR3, as DNA: TGTGCCAGCAGTGCGCTAGCAGGGCATGGCTACACCTTC. As protein: CASSALAGHGYTF.

As concerns this clonotype: Since a much larger clone is just one base distant, this may be a read error. The chain uses TRBV29-1 and TRBJ2-5; 8 nucleotides agree with TRBD1. V trimming: 5 bases; J trimming: 0 bases; junction bases outside the gene matches: 11. The CDR3 has 16 amino acids. CDR1 and CDR2 from the germline V gene are SQVTM and ANQGSEA. The CDR3 spells CSVKPRTGRYQETQYF. The CDR3 nucleotides are TGCAGCGTTAAGCCCCGGACAGGGCGGTACCAAGAGACCCAGTACTTC.

As to this clonotype: Relative to the germline gene, one junction end is altered; a read error may explain this. This chain connects TRBV11-2 to TRBJ2-2, with D possibly TRBD2 on 6 matching bases. Germline V lookup: CDR1 SGHAT, CDR2 FQNNGV. The CDR3 length is 16 residues. CDR3 sequence (DNA): TGTTCCAGCAGCTTAGAGGCGGGAACGGACACCGGGGAGCTGTTTTTT. This translates into CSSSLEAGTDTGELFF.

The chain links TRBV12-5 to TRBJ1-2; no clear D gene. The CDR3 is made up of 13 amino acids. Per the germline V gene, CDR1 is LGHNT and CDR2 is FRNRAP. The V end lost 1 base, the J end lost 0 bases, and 3 bases lay between the germline ends. The CDR3 region is CASGLGTNYGYTF. The CDR3 coding sequence is TGTGCTAGTGGTTTGGGGACTAACTATGGCTACACCTTC.

The gene calls are TRBV5-1 and TRBJ2-2; TRBD2 might be the D (5 bases). The CDR3 covers 15 residues. Trimming took off 5 bases at V and 7 bases at J, with 18 bases between the two ends. Germline V lookup: CDR1 SGHRS, CDR2 YFSETQ. This chain's CDR3 is CASRVPGSRIGELFF. Here the CDR3 DNA reads TGCGCCAGCAGAGTTCCGGGGAGTCGGATCGGGGAGCTGTTTTTT.

This chain links TRBV18 with TRBJ2-6; D perhaps matches TRBD1 (6 bases). The ends were cut back, 3 bases at V and 0 bases at J, with 18 bases in the middle. Germline values: CDR1 KGHSH, CDR2 LQKENI. The CDR3 sequence is 19 residues long. The CDR3 reads CASSPLPPIQGSGANVLTF. The CDR3, as DNA: TGTGCCAGCTCACCGCTTCCGCCAATACAGGGCTCTGGGGCCAACGTCCTGACTTTC.

This clonotype has a count of ten or more. The rearrangement links TRBV6-5 to TRBJ2-3, with 9 bases fitting TRBD1. Per germline, CDR1 MNHEY and CDR2 SVGAGI. J gave up 3 bases and V 5 bases, and 3 bases lay outside the gene matches. CDR3 length equals 14 residues. This CDR3 reads CASSRTGETDTQYF. CDR3 sequence (DNA): TGTGCCAGCAGTCGGACAGGGGAGACAGATACGCAGTATTTT.

The sample holds a few counts of this clonotype. V and J are TRBV5-1 and TRBJ2-7, with 7 bases lining up with TRBD1. The CDR3 contains 14 residues. V dropped 5 bases and J dropped 4; count of bases not matched to a gene: 9. The germline V gene has CDR1 SGHRS and CDR2 YFSETQ. The CDR3, as DNA: TGCGCCAGCAGTCAACCGACAGGGTCTTACGAGCAGTACTTC. Its protein is CASSQPTGSYEQYF.